This TCR beta chain came from a study of control samples from healthy donors and cancer patients. The protocol was immunoSEQ multiplex PCR, while the TCRdb copy is restricted to in-frame clones and leaves out a portion. The sample yields around 150,000 clones, about 94% seen once. CDR3 length: 14 residues. Germline CDR1 reads GTSNPN; CDR2 reads SVGIG (reference sequence). V dropped 4 bases and J dropped 0 bases, with 9 bases sitting between them. The sequenced sample was blood. This chain links TRBV30 with TRBJ2-2; D is undetermined. This clonotype was sampled from a woman in her 40s in good health. CDR3 amino acids: CAWTFTSNTGELFF. As DNA, the CDR3 is TGTGCCTGGACCTTCACGTCGAACACCGGGGAGCTGTTTTTT.